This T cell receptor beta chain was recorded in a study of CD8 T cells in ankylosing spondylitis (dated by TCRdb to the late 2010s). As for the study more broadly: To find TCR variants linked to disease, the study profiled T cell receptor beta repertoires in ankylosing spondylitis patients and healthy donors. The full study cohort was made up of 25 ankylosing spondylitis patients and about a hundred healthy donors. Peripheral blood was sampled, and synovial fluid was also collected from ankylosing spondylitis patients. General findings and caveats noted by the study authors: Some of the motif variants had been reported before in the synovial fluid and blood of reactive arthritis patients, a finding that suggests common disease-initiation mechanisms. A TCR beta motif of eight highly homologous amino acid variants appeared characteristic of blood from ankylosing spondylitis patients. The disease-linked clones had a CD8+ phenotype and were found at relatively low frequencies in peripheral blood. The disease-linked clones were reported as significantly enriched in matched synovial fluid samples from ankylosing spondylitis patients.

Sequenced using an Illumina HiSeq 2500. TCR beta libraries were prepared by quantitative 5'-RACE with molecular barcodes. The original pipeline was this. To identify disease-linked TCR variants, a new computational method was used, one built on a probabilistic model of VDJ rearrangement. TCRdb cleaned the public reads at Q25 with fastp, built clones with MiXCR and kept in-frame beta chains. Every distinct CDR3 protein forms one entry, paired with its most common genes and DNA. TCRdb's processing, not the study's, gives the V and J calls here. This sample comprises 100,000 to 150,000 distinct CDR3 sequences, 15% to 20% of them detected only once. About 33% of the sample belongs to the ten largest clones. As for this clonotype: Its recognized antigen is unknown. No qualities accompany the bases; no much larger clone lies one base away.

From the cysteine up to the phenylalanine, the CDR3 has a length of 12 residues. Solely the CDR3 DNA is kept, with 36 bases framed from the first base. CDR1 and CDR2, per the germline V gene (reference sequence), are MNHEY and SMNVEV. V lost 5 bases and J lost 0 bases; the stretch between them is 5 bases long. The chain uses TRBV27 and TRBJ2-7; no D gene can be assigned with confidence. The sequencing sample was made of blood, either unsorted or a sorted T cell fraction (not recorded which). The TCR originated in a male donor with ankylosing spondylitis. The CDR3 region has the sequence CASSLPSYEQYF. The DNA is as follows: TGTGCCAGCAGTCTCCCCTCCTACGAGCAGTACTTC.